This TCR beta chain was recovered during a study of blood T cells in healthy people across ages. A second PCR, run for about 7 to 12 cycles, used a sample-barcoded 5' primer plus a J-beta primer mix. Each CDR3 protein is one row after TCRdb ran MiXCR on the 5' RACE reads. The sample records 1.5 million to 2 million distinct CDR3 sequences, less than 50% being singletons. This CDR3 spans 14 amino acids. V lost 3 bases to trimming and J lost 8 bases, with 17 bases between them. Germline V gene lookup returns CDR1 SGDLS and CDR2 YYNGEE. This clonotype came up once. The TCR was taken from a woman between 40 and 55 years old in good health. The sequencing input was blood. This chain uses TRBV9 with TRBJ1-2; D is uncertain. CDR3 in amino acids: CASSERPGDQGYTF. In DNA, the CDR3 is TGTGCCAGCAGCGAGAGACCAGGAGACCAGGGCTACACCTTC.